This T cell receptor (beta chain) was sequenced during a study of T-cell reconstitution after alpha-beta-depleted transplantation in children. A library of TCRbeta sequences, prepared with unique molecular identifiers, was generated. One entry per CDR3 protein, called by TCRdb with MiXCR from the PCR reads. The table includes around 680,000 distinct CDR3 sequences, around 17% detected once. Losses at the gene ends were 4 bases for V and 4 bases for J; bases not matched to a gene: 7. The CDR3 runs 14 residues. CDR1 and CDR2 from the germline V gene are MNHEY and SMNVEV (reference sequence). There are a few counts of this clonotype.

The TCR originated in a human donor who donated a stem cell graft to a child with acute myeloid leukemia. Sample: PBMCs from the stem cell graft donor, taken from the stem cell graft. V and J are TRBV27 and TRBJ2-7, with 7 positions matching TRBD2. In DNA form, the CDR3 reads TGTGCCAGCAGTTGGCGAGGGGAGGGATACGAGCAGTACTTC. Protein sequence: CASSWRGEGYEQYF.